These 15 T cell receptor beta chains came from one sample sequenced in a study of T-cell reconstitution after alpha-beta-depleted transplantation in children. Preparation of the TCRbeta library used unique molecular identifiers. One entry per CDR3 protein results from TCRdb running MiXCR on the PCR reads. The sample holds 81,000 or so distinct CDR3 sequences, around 15% seen once. This specimen consisted of PBMCs, mostly from graft donor cells, obtained 180 days after TCRalphabeta/CD19-depleted stem cell transplant. All receptors come from a male patient under 10 years old who had a stem cell transplant for acute lymphoblastic leukemia, so the T cells may come from the graft donor.

The gene calls are TRBV5-4 and TRBJ2-2; tentatively, D is TRBD1 (5 bases). The CDR3 loop spans 15 amino acids. Germline CDR1 is SGHNT and CDR2 is YYREEE (reference sequence). With 4 bases removed from V and 4 bases from J, the gap between germline ends came to 14 bases. The CDR3 nucleotides read TGTGCCAGCAGCGCGGACCCAAGGGGCACCGGGGAGCTGTTTTTT. It specifies CASSADPRGTGELFF.

This clonotype was observed many times. This chain joins TRBV7-6 and TRBJ2-3, with 10 nucleotides matching TRBD2. CDR1 and CDR2 (germline): SGHVS, FNYEAQ. V gave up 3 bases and J gave up 4 bases; unmatched junction bases: 7. The CDR3 length is 16 residues. The DNA of the CDR3 is TGTGCCAGCAGCTTTGAGAGCGGGGGGGCCCCAGATACGCAGTATTTT. It encodes CASSFESGGAPDTQYF.

This clonotype was seen just once. This chain uses TRBV7-9 with TRBJ2-7, with TRBD1 identical over 7 bases. Per the germline V gene, CDR1 is SEHNR and CDR2 is FQNEAQ (reference sequence). The CDR3 runs 15 residues. V trimming: 4 bases; J trimming: 5 bases; junction bases outside the gene matches: 11. CDR3 sequence (DNA): TGTGCCAGCAGCTCCACGGGGCAGGGGGACAACGAGCAGTACTTC. It yields the protein CASSSTGQGDNEQYF.

The V gene is TRBV6-2 or TRBV6-3, the J gene TRBJ2-3, with TRBD2 matching over 11 bases. Germline lookup yields CDR1 MNHEY and CDR2 SVGEGT. V shed 4 bases, J shed 7 bases, and the junction held 1 base outside the gene matches. The CDR3 length is 13 residues. CDR3 loop: CASSLAGGNTQYF. The CDR3 DNA reads TGTGCCAGCAGTTTAGCGGGAGGGAATACGCAGTATTTT.

V is TRBV18 and J is TRBJ2-2; 8 bases map to TRBD2. The junction had 3 bases not matched to a gene; V was cut back by 2 bases and J by 1 base. The germline V gene encodes CDR1 KGHSH and CDR2 LQKENI. The CDR3 covers 16 residues. The CDR3 loop is CASSPTGTRNTGELFF. The CDR3 DNA is TGTGCCAGCTCACCAACCGGGACTAGGAACACCGGGGAGCTGTTTTTT.

This clonotype appeared a few times. The chain has TRBV11-1 and TRBJ1-3; D possibly corresponds to TRBD1 (6 bases). The germline V gene encodes CDR1 SGHAT and CDR2 FQDESV (reference sequence). This CDR3 has 18 residues. Deletions cut 3 bases from V and 4 bases from J, with 22 bases between. CDR3 in DNA: TGTGCCAGCAGCTTGACAGGTTCTATGGTTAACGCGGGAAACACCATATATTTT. Translated, it gives CASSLTGSMVNAGNTIYF.

The table lists this clonotype with a few counts. The chain couples TRBV7-2 to TRBJ2-3; possible D gene TRBD2, 6 bases. This CDR3 contains 14 residues. Germline CDR1 reads SGHTA; CDR2 reads FQGNSA. Trimming cost V 1 base and J 4 bases, with 9 bases left between them. In DNA, the CDR3 is TGTGCCAGCAGCTTAGGGGGGGAACCAGATACGCAGTATTTT. Encoded protein: CASSLGGEPDTQYF.

This clonotype has a handful of counts. In nucleotides, the CDR3 is TGTGCCAGCAACCCTAGCGGGGGGTTCTACGAGCAGTACTTC. It encodes CASNPSGGFYEQYF. This chain uses TRBV7-2 with TRBJ2-7, with TRBD2 matching 11 bases. J lost 3 bases, V lost 7 bases, and 5 bases had no gene match. The CDR3 is made up of 14 amino acids. The germline CDR1 and CDR2 sequences are SGHTA and FQGNSA.

The rearrangement joins TRBV7-9 to TRBJ2-2, with no clear D. The ends were cut back, 1 base at V and 1 base at J, with 10 bases in the middle. Germline V gives CDR1 SEHNR, CDR2 FQNEAQ (reference sequence). The CDR3 runs to 16 residues. This CDR3 reads CASSLVLQQNTGELFF. The CDR3 nucleotides read TGTGCCAGCAGCTTAGTATTGCAACAGAACACCGGGGAGCTGTTTTTT.

The chain employs TRBV5-1 and TRBJ2-5; D ambiguous. Looked up from germline, CDR1 is SGHRS and CDR2 is YFSETQ. This CDR3 contains 14 residues. V shed 0 bases and J shed 3 bases, with 9 bases lying between them. CDR3 nucleotide sequence: TGCGCCAGCAGCTTGGCCGCCAAAGAAGAGACCCAGTACTTC. Protein: CASSLAAKEETQYF.

This clonotype was recorded at least ten times. CDR3 in DNA: TGTGCCATCAGTACAGCGGGGGGGACAGATACGCAGTATTTT. Its protein product is CAISTAGGTDTQYF. The V call is TRBV10-3, the J call TRBJ2-3; 10 bases are shared with TRBD2. Germline CDR1 is ENHRY and CDR2 is SYGVKD. The CDR3 extends over 14 amino acids. Trimming removed 5 bases from V and 3 bases from J; junction bases left unmatched: 2.

The rearrangement uses TRBV5-1 and TRBJ2-1, with 15 bases fitting TRBD2. The CDR3 loop spans 15 amino acids. V lost 4 bases and J lost 5; bases outside the gene matches: 1. The germline V gene encodes CDR1 SGHRS and CDR2 YFSETQ. The CDR3 nucleotides read TGCGCCAGCAGCGGACTAGCGGGGGGGAACAATGAGCAGTTCTTC. As protein: CASSGLAGGNNEQFF.

This chain links TRBV7-9 with TRBJ1-1, with 9 bases aligning to TRBD1. The CDR3 contains 15 residues. Germline V gives CDR1 SEHNR, CDR2 FQNEAQ (reference sequence). V trimming: 5 bases; J trimming: 4 bases; junction bases outside the gene matches: 8. CDR3 region: CASSHRGLEGTEAFF. The CDR3 DNA reads TGTGCCAGCAGCCACAGGGGGCTAGAAGGCACTGAAGCTTTCTTT.

The genes are TRBV7-6 and TRBJ2-3, with 8 bases lining up with TRBD2. V lost 5 bases to trimming and J lost 3 bases; unmatched junction nucleotides: 13. This CDR3 has 17 amino acids. Germline V CDR1 and CDR2: SGHVS, FNYEAQ. CDR3 nucleotides: TGTGCCAGCAGCGGGAAGGGGTCTAGCGGGTTAACAGATACGCAGTATTTT. Translation: CASSGKGSSGLTDTQYF.

The genes are TRBV21-1 and TRBJ1-4. TRBV21-1 is described as a pseudogene. CDR3 length: 17 residues. CDR3 in amino acids: CASSNLDVGSRREKLFF. The CDR3 region has the DNA TGTGCCAGCAGCAACCTGGATGTGGGCAGTCGTCGGGAAAAACTGTTTTTT.